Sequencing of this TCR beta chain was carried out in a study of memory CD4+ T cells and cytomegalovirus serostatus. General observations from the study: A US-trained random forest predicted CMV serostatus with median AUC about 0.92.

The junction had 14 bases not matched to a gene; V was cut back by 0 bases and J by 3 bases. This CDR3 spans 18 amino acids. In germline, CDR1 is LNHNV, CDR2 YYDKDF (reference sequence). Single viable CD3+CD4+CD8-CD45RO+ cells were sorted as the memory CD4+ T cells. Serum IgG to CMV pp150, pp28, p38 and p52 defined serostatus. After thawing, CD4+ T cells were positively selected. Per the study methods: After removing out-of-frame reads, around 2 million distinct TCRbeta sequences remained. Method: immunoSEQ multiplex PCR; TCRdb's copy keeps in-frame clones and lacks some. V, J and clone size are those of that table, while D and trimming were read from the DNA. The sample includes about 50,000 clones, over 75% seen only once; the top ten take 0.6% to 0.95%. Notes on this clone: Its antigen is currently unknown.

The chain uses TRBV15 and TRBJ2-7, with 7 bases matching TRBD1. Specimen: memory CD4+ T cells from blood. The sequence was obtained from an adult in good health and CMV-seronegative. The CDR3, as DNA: TGTGCCACCAGCAGAGACAGGGCCCGAACCGACAGGGTCTACGAGCAGTACTTC. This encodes CATSRDRARTDRVYEQYF.